These 30 T cell receptor beta chains share one sample of origin, sequenced in a study of cytomegalovirus exposure and HLA in healthy donors. Use of 60 Vbeta and 13 Jbeta primers characterized the PCR. The assay was immunoSEQ multiplex PCR, and TCRdb's table has in-frame clones only and misses some. The sample has over 150,000 clones; 82% are singletons. Sequencing used PBMCs. The origin of the receptors is a boy younger than 10 in good health and CMV-seronegative.

This clone was observed once. The chain couples TRBV7-6 to TRBJ1-3; D is perhaps TRBD1 (6 bases). CDR1 is SGHVS and CDR2 is FNYEAQ in the germline V gene. Trimming cost V 0 bases and J 3 bases, with 9 bases left between them. The CDR3 is 15 amino acids. This CDR3 reads CASSLAGRGGNTIYF. The CDR3 bases are TGTGCCAGCAGCTTAGCAGGCAGGGGTGGAAACACCATATATTTT.

This sequence joins TRBV7-9 and TRBJ1-2, with unresolved D. Germline V CDR1 and CDR2: SEHNR, FQNEAQ (reference sequence). V was cut by 11 bases and J by 4 bases, with 14 bases left in between. The CDR3 has 12 amino acids. The CDR3 DNA is TGTGCCGCCCGGGGTTTAGCCTATGGCTACACCTTC. Its protein product is CAARGLAYGYTF.

The rearrangement uses TRBV5-1 and TRBJ2-1; no firm D call. The CDR3 consists of 13 residues. The V end was cut by 1 base, the J end by 5 bases, with 7 bases between. The V gene's germline CDR1 is SGHRS and CDR2 YFSETQ. This chain's CDR3 is CASSLRGNNEQFF. The DNA for the CDR3 is TGCGCCAGCAGCTTGCGAGGTAACAATGAGCAGTTCTTC.

The chain employs TRBV4-1 and TRBJ1-1; D ambiguous. Trimming left V 1 base short and J 1 base short, with 4 bases between. Germline values: CDR1 MGHRA, CDR2 YSYEKL. This CDR3 has 13 amino acids. CDR3 residues: CASSQGQNTEAFF. CDR3 nucleotide sequence: TGCGCCAGCAGCCAAGGACAGAACACTGAAGCTTTCTTT.

The J gene is TRBJ2-3, the V gene TRBV7-9; the D gene is possibly TRBD2 (5 bases). CDR1 and CDR2 from the germline V gene are SEHNR and FQNEAQ (reference sequence). Trimming shortened V by 2 bases and J by 3 bases, and 18 bases separated the two germline ends. The CDR3 spans 17 residues. CDR3 bases: TGTGCCAGCAGCTTACGGTCCCCTAGCAAGATTACAGATACGCAGTATTTT. Translated, it gives CASSLRSPSKITDTQYF.

V is TRBV7-9 and J is TRBJ2-7; possibly TRBD2 for D (6 bases). Between the trimmed V and J ends, which lost 1 base and 6 bases, there was a span of 10 bases. This CDR3 comprises 13 residues. The germline CDR1 and CDR2 sequences are SEHNR and FQNEAQ (reference sequence). In DNA form, the CDR3 reads TGTGCCAGCAGCTTAGGTGGGGAGGCCGAGCAGTACTTC. The encoded protein is CASSLGGEAEQYF.

The chain couples TRBV5-8 to TRBJ1-2; 9 nucleotides line up with TRBD1. The CDR3 sequence is 14 residues long. The V gene end was trimmed by 0 bases and the J gene end by 4 bases; junction bases not matched to a gene: 1. Germline-derived CDR1 and CDR2 are SGHTS and YDEGEE. CDR3 nucleotide sequence: TGTGCCAGCAGCTTGGGGACAGGGGTCTATGGCTACACCTTC. This translates into CASSLGTGVYGYTF.

This clone was observed a handful of times. The genes are TRBV9 and TRBJ2-3; TRBD2 matches 7 bases. CDR3 length: 16 amino acids. V gave up 0 bases and J gave up 6 bases; unmatched junction bases: 10. The germline CDR1 and CDR2 sequences are SGDLS and YYNGEE. The CDR3 here is CASSVGAAGDLDTQYF. The CDR3 coding sequence is TGTGCCAGCAGCGTAGGGGCGGCGGGGGATCTGGATACGCAGTATTTT.

V gene TRBV12-5 combines with J gene TRBJ1-1, with 10 bases fitting TRBD1. Unmatched junction bases numbered 15, after V lost 7 bases and J lost 4 bases. Germline loops: CDR1 LGHNT, CDR2 FRNRAP. This CDR3 region has 17 residues. CDR3 in amino acids: CASAPTGQGHGVTEAFF. CDR3 DNA sequence: TGTGCTAGTGCCCCCACGGGACAGGGGCACGGGGTCACTGAAGCTTTCTTT.

The V and J genes are TRBV9 and TRBJ1-2; TRBD1 is a possible D gene (5 bases). Between the trimmed V and J ends, which lost 0 bases and 3 bases, there was a span of 24 bases. CDR3 length: 19 residues. Germline V CDR1 and CDR2: SGDLS, YYNGEE. This CDR3 reads CASSVVGGQGSPLDYGYTF. The CDR3 nucleotides are TGTGCCAGCAGCGTAGTTGGTGGCCAGGGCTCCCCCTTGGACTATGGCTACACCTTC.

The chain recombines TRBV27 with TRBJ2-7; TRBD2 aligns across 7 bases. Germline CDR1 reads MNHEY; CDR2 reads SMNVEV (reference sequence). This CDR3 is 16 amino acids long. J was trimmed by 3 bases and V by 5 bases; bases with no gene match: 13. The CDR3 is CASSTWTREGVYEQYF. In DNA, the CDR3 is TGTGCCAGCAGTACCTGGACTAGAGAAGGTGTCTACGAGCAGTACTTC.

This chain joins TRBV7-9 and TRBJ2-3; D might be TRBD2 (6 bases). Germline V gives CDR1 SEHNR, CDR2 FQNEAQ (reference sequence). The CDR3 extends over 14 amino acids. V was clipped by 5 bases and J by 4 bases, with 13 bases between them. The CDR3 here is CASSPWGVADTQYF. In nucleotides, the CDR3 is TGTGCCAGCAGCCCGTGGGGGGTGGCAGATACGCAGTATTTT.

This clone was seen only once. Other nucleotide sequences in the sample specify the same CDR3. The genes are TRBV6-5 and TRBJ2-7; D may be TRBD1 (6 bases). Germline CDR1 is MNHEY and CDR2 is SVGAGI. This CDR3 is built from 13 residues. Trimming stripped 2 bases from V and 3 bases from J, with 8 bases between. The CDR3 DNA is TGTGCCAGCAGTTACAGCAGGGGCTACGAGCAGTACTTC. This sequence encodes CASSYSRGYEQYF.

The sample holds a few counts of this clone. The CDR3 bases are TGTGCAAGTCGGTCTGGGACATCCCTGAACACTGAAGCTTTCTTT. Protein product: CASRSGTSLNTEAFF. The chain uses TRBV12-2 and TRBJ1-1; the table calls TRBD1, which could not be checked here. TRBV12-2 represents a pseudogene. This CDR3 comprises 15 residues.

This clone was seen only once. This sequence joins TRBV7-9 and TRBJ2-3; 8 nucleotides line up with TRBD2. CDR3 length: 14 residues. Looked up from germline, CDR1 is SEHNR and CDR2 is FQNEAQ (reference sequence). Losses at the gene ends were 2 bases for V and 7 bases for J; bases not matched to a gene: 5. DNA of the CDR3: TGTGCCAGCAGCTTAAGACGGGGGGGAAATACGCAGTATTTT. Its protein is CASSLRRGGNTQYF.

V and J are TRBV2 and TRBJ2-5, with TRBD1 matching over 8 bases. V gave up 0 bases and J gave up 9 bases; unmatched junction bases: 6. This CDR3 is built from 14 residues. The germline V gene encodes CDR1 SNHLY and CDR2 FYNNEI. In DNA, the CDR3 is TGTGCCAGCAGTGAAGCGCTTCGGACAGGGCCCCAGTACTTC. Protein sequence: CASSEALRTGPQYF.

This chain connects TRBV7-2 to TRBJ1-5; D ambiguous. Germline assignment: CDR1 SGHTA and CDR2 FQGNSA. Trimming cost V 3 bases and J 1 base, with 10 bases left between them. The CDR3 sequence is 15 residues long. CDR3 sequence (DNA): TGTGCCAGCAGCTTTGGAGGGAGAAGCAATCAGCCCCAGCATTTT. Protein: CASSFGGRSNQPQHF.

The rearrangement links TRBV4-1 to TRBJ1-4, with D possibly matching TRBD1 (5 bases). Per germline, CDR1 MGHRA and CDR2 YSYEKL. The CDR3 has 16 amino acids. V was clipped by 0 bases and J by 7 bases, with 15 bases between them. CDR3 loop: CASSQENRRPREKLFF. The CDR3 DNA is TGCGCCAGCAGCCAAGAGAACAGGCGCCCCCGTGAAAAACTGTTTTTT.

The chain links TRBV6-6 to TRBJ1-3; 7 positions match TRBD1. Losses at the gene ends were 6 bases for V and 4 bases for J; bases not matched to a gene: 9. The CDR3 runs 15 residues. Germline-derived CDR1 and CDR2 are MNHNY and SVGAGI (reference sequence). CDR3 sequence reads: CASRQTGEAGNTIYF. CDR3 nucleotide sequence: TGTGCCAGCAGGCAAACAGGGGAAGCCGGAAACACCATATATTTT.

CDR3 residues: CASSYSGVGGEQYF. The CDR3 region has the DNA TGTGCCAGCAGTTACTCAGGGGTAGGGGGCGAGCAGTACTTC. The V and J genes are TRBV6-5 and TRBJ2-7, with D possibly matching TRBD1 (6 bases). Germline-derived CDR1 and CDR2 are MNHEY and SVGAGI. The CDR3 has 14 residues. Trimming cost V 0 bases and J 6 bases, with 12 bases left between them.

This chain joins TRBV5-1 and TRBJ2-1, with D possibly matching TRBD2 (5 bases). The CDR3 covers 14 residues. CDR1 SGHRS and CDR2 YFSETQ come from the germline V gene. Trimming stripped 4 bases from V and 0 bases from J, with 8 bases between. In DNA, the CDR3 is TGCGCCAGCAGCGCCCGGGGCTCCTACAATGAGCAGTTCTTC. Its protein is CASSARGSYNEQFF.

V gene TRBV19 combines with J gene TRBJ1-1; no clear D gene. The CDR3 sequence is 11 residues long. Trimming shortened V by 6 bases and J by 8 bases, and 10 bases separated the two germline ends. Germline V gives CDR1 LNHDA, CDR2 SQIVND (reference sequence). The CDR3 sequence is CASRSDGEAFF. CDR3 coding DNA: TGTGCCAGTAGATCCGACGGGGAAGCTTTCTTT.

This chain connects TRBV6-5 to TRBJ2-3, with 9 bases matching TRBD1. V dropped 3 bases and J dropped 6; count of bases not matched to a gene: 7. Germline loops: CDR1 MNHEY, CDR2 SVGAGI. The CDR3 sequence is 15 residues long. The CDR3 DNA reads as TGTGCCAGCAGTTATACGACAGGGGGTCTCGATACGCAGTATTTT. It yields the protein CASSYTTGGLDTQYF.

This chain joins TRBV7-6 and TRBJ2-1; TRBD2 matches 8 bases. CDR1 is SGHVS, CDR2 FNYEAQ, per germline. This CDR3 spans 12 amino acids. The trim removed 4 bases at V and 8 bases at J, leaving 1 base unmatched. The CDR3 here is CASSYGGDEQFF. The CDR3 DNA sequence: TGTGCCAGCAGCTACGGGGGGGATGAGCAGTTCTTC.

This chain links TRBV4-2 with TRBJ2-3; 9 bases are a match to TRBD1. Germline loops: CDR1 LGHNA, CDR2 YNFKEQ. The V gene end was trimmed by 0 bases and the J gene end by 4 bases; junction bases not matched to a gene: 11. This CDR3 spans 18 amino acids. In DNA form, the CDR3 reads TGTGCCAGCAGCCAAGATAATTTAGGACAGGGGTTTGCAGATACGCAGTATTTT. It yields the protein CASSQDNLGQGFADTQYF.

The chain combines TRBV23-1 with TRBJ2-7, with a tentative D call TRBD1 (6 bases). TRBV23-1 is known as an ORF, though its function is uncertain. This CDR3 is 15 amino acids long. Trimming shortened V by 8 bases and J by 1 base, and 18 bases separated the two germline ends. CDR3 in DNA: TGCGCCAGCCTGAACCCGAGGGGGTTGTCCTACGAGCAGTACTTC. It is translated as CASLNPRGLSYEQYF.

The chain has TRBV2 and TRBJ2-6, with 8 bases identical to TRBD1. V shed 5 bases, J shed 4 bases, and the junction held 4 bases outside the gene matches. The CDR3 is 15 amino acids. The germline gives CDR1 SNHLY, CDR2 FYNNEI. CDR3 sequence: CASSLDRAGANVLTF. The CDR3 DNA reads as TGTGCCAGCAGTTTGGACAGGGCGGGGGCCAACGTCCTGACTTTC.

The sample holds a few counts of this clone. Other DNA sequences from this sample encode an identical CDR3 as well. CDR3: CSASTGNTIYF. DNA of the CDR3: TGCAGTGCCAGTACTGGAAACACCATATATTTT. J is TRBJ1-3 and V is TRBV20-1; no firm D call. The CDR3 covers 11 residues. Trimming shortened V by 6 bases and J by 2 bases, and 5 bases separated the two germline ends. Germline V gives CDR1 DFQATT, CDR2 SNEGSKA (reference sequence).

The chain uses TRBV5-6 and TRBJ1-2, with unresolved D. The CDR3 totals 13 residues. V gave up 0 bases and J gave up 4 bases, with 7 bases separating them. CDR1 SGHDT and CDR2 YYEEEE come from the germline V gene. The CDR3 here is CASSLALSYGYTF. Written as DNA, the CDR3 is TGTGCCAGCAGCTTGGCCCTCTCCTATGGCTACACCTTC. Full variable domain (outside the CDR3, taken from reference TRBV5-6 and TRBJ1-2): DAGVTQSPTHLIKTRGQQVTLRCSPKSGHDTVSWYQQALGQGPQFIFQYYEEEERQRGNFPDRFSGHQFPNYSSELNVNALLLGDSALYLCASSLALSYGYTFGSGTRLTVV.

In this sample, this clone turned up once. The chain carries TRBV2 and TRBJ1-2, with 10 positions matching TRBD1. V shed 2 bases and J 5 bases; nucleotides not matched to a gene: 2. The CDR3 is 14 residues long. Germline V gene sequence: CDR1 SNHLY, CDR2 FYNNEI. CDR3 nucleotide sequence: TGTGCCAGCAGTGAATGGGACAGGGGATATGGCTACACCTTC. Amino acids: CASSEWDRGYGYTF.